Following are 6 T cell receptor beta chains from one sample sequenced in a study of blood T cells in healthy people across ages. A second PCR, run for roughly 7 to 11 cycles, used a sample-barcoded 5' primer plus a J-beta primer mix. TCRdb analysed the 5' RACE reads with MiXCR anew, one entry per CDR3 protein. Counted here are 800,000 to 950,000 distinct CDR3 sequences, 25% to 30% occurring once; the ten biggest clones make up roughly 10%. This sample also belongs to another study, concerning T cells of mothers and their children.

Sequencing used blood. These receptors all come from a middle-aged woman in good health.

V is TRBV5-1 and J is TRBJ2-5, with 8 bases matching TRBD1. From germline, CDR1 is SGHRS and CDR2 YFSETQ. With 4 bases clipped from V and 7 bases from J, the junction kept 6 bases outside the gene matches. CDR3 length: 13 residues. The CDR3 coding sequence is TGCGCCAGCAGCGTGGACAGGGCGGGGACCCAGTACTTC. The encoded protein is CASSVDRAGTQYF.

This chain joins TRBV28 and TRBJ1-1, with D possibly matching TRBD1 (5 bases). Trimming shortened V by 8 bases and J by 3 bases, and 13 bases separated the two germline ends. Germline loops: CDR1 MDHEN, CDR2 SYDVKM. This CDR3 is 13 amino acids long. The CDR3 region is CASCGQGDTEAFF. The CDR3 DNA reads TGTGCCAGCTGTGGGCAGGGTGACACTGAAGCTTTCTTT.

The table lists this clonotype with a few counts. The chain employs TRBV5-1 and TRBJ2-4; TRBD1 aligns across 7 bases. There are 13 residues in the CDR3. Losses at the gene ends were 0 bases for V and 12 bases for J; bases not matched to a gene: 6. Per germline, CDR1 SGHRS and CDR2 YFSETQ. The CDR3 here is CASSLEGTDPQYF. CDR3 nucleotide sequence: TGCGCCAGCAGCTTGGAAGGGACAGATCCTCAGTACTTC.

This clonotype was seen only a few times. This chain joins TRBV10-3 and TRBJ1-1; no firm D call. The V gene lost 3 bases and the J gene lost 10 bases, with 12 bases spanning the gap. Per germline, CDR1 ENHRY and CDR2 SYGVKD. This CDR3 has 12 amino acids. DNA of the CDR3: TGTGCCATCAGTGATTCCGCCGGACCAGCTTTCTTT. Its translation is CAISDSAGPAFF.

Notes on this clonotype: A read error may be the cause here, since a much bigger clone is one base away. V is TRBV20-1 and J is TRBJ2-1; D unresolved. The CDR3 is 14 amino acids. V was shortened by 3 bases and J by 4 bases, with 13 bases between the two germline ends. Germline V gene data show CDR1 as DFQATT and CDR2 as SNEGSKA (reference sequence). The CDR3 coding sequence is TGCAGTGCTAGGGGTCAGGCGCTATACAATGAGCAGTTCTTC. Its translation: CSARGQALYNEQFF.

This clonotype was seen more than once but under ten times. This chain joins TRBV2 and TRBJ1-6; no reliable D call. The CDR3 is 14 residues long. With 3 bases removed from V and 7 bases from J, the gap between germline ends came to 10 bases. Per germline, CDR1 SNHLY and CDR2 FYNNEI. The CDR3 protein is CASSESGENSPLHF. As DNA, the CDR3 is TGTGCCAGCAGTGAGTCAGGAGAGAATTCACCCCTCCACTTT.